What follows describes a single TCR beta chain. Its matching antigen is unknown. These data come from a study of T cell clonotyping in hematopoietic cell transplantation. Sequencing used immunoSEQ multiplex PCR; TCRdb keeps in-frame clones, though not all of them. The sample has under 9,000 clones, about three fifths seen once. Overall study results and limits: Few recipient clonotypes overlapped donors; over 95% were de novo at given depth. Higher Inverse Simpson Index values in graft donor and pretransplant recipient predicted broader posttransplant TCR diversity. Cells were unsorted, so CD4 and CD8 contributions were not separated.

The source was peripheral blood mononuclear cells, collected 100 days after allogeneic stem cell transplant. The sequence was obtained from a male patient aged 60 to 75 who had an allogeneic stem cell transplant from an unrelated donor, so the T cells may come from the graft donor. Some clones in this sample may be carry-over from other donors' samples.

CDR3 loop: CASSVNDQETQYF. In nucleotides, the CDR3 is TGTGCCAGCAGCGTTAACGACCAAGAGACCCAGTACTTC. The chain has TRBV9 and TRBJ2-5; D ambiguous. V lost 2 bases, J lost 0 bases, and 5 bases lay in between. Per germline, CDR1 SGDLS and CDR2 YYNGEE. The CDR3 runs 13 residues.